The clone carrying this T cell receptor beta chain has more than one count but fewer than ten. These data originate in a study of patients and donors after allogeneic stem cell transplantation. TCRdb analysed the RT-PCR reads with MiXCR anew, one entry per CDR3 protein. Of approximately 170,000 distinct CDR3 sequences in the sample, about 24% are singletons; the top ten hold roughly a quarter. From germline, CDR1 is SQVTM and CDR2 ANQGSEA. The CDR3 is 13 amino acids. Losses at the gene ends were 0 bases for V and 9 bases for J; bases not matched to a gene: 7. The chain has TRBV29-1 and TRBJ1-2; 7 nucleotides agree with TRBD1. The sequenced material came from blood, either unsorted or a sorted T cell fraction (not recorded which). The TCR originated in a human donor who was either an allogeneic HSCT recipient or a stem cell or donor lymphocyte infusion donor (not recorded which). It is not recorded whose cells these are; they may come from a transplant donor. CDR3 bases: TGCAGCGTTGAAGATGACAGGGAGATATGCTACACCTTC. This codes for CSVEDDREICYTF.